This T cell receptor beta chain was identified during a study of cytomegalovirus exposure and HLA in healthy donors. Study-wide results and limits: More clonal expansion characterized HLA-associated TCR beta chains than equally common others in a later analysis.

In germline, CDR1 is SNHLY, CDR2 FYNNEI. The CDR3 has 11 amino acids. The PCR contained 60 Vbeta and 13 Jbeta primers. Profiled with immunoSEQ multiplex PCR; TCRdb holds only in-frame clones, not every one. The repertoire holds about 150,000 clones, with more than 75% as singletons. Remarks on this clone: Its antigen is unknown. The junction departs from the called germline gene at one end, perhaps through a read error.

Sequenced sample: PBMCs. The chain employs TRBV2 and TRBJ2-2; D is possibly TRBD2 (5 bases). This TCR was sampled from a young woman in good health and CMV-seronegative. The DNA for the CDR3 is TGTGCCAGCAGTGTCGCCGGGGATCTGTTTTTT. Translation: CASSVAGDLFF.